This T cell receptor beta chain was captured in a study of T and B cells in COVID-19 patients. About the study: Median age was about 30 years in the recovered cohort and around 67 years in the active-infection cohort.

Regarding this clonotype: The antigen is not known.

Findings of the study overall: CD4+, regulatory T cell, CD8+ and sorted SARS-CoV-2-responsive or tetramer+ T cells were not yet sequenced. Blood from mildly ill patients while symptomatic, and early samples from severe cases, were scarce.

Germline trimming cut 6 bases from V and 0 bases from J; bases unmatched to any gene: 6. The CDR3 has 16 amino acids. From blood, about 240-550 ng of genomic DNA served as TRB template. Multiplex PCR with BIOMED2 TRB-A/B primer pools amplified TRB rearrangements. TCRdb reprocessed the multiplex PCR reads via MiXCR and lists one record per CDR3 protein. The repertoire includes several thousand distinct CDR3 sequences, 20% to 25% of them detected once, and roughly 3% sits in the top ten. This TCR was sampled from a human donor with active COVID-19. The V gene is TRBV12-3 or TRBV12-4, the J gene TRBJ1-1; 11 bases map to TRBD1. Material: blood. This chain's CDR3 is CASSSWTGGLNTEAFF. The CDR3 DNA reads TGTGCCAGCAGCAGCTGGACAGGGGGCCTGAACACTGAAGCTTTCTTT.